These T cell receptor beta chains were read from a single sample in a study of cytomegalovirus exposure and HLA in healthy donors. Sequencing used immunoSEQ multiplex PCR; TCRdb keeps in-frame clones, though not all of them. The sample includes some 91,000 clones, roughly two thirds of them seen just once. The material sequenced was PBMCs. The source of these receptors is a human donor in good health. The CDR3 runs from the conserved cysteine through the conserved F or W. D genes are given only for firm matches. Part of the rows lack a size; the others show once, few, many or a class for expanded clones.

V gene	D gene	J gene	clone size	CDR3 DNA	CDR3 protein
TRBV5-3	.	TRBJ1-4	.	TGTGCCAGAAGCTCCCGGGTCCACTATGAAAAACTGTTTTTT	CARSSRVHYEKLFF
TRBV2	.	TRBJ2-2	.	TGTGCCAGCAGTGGCGAGCGGGCCGGGGAGCTGTTTTTT	CASSGERAGELFF
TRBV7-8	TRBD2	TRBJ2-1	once	TGTGCCAGCAGCCGGAGACTAGCGGGGAGCTCCTACAATGAGCAGTTCTTC	CASSRRLAGSSYNEQFF
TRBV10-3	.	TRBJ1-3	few	TGTGCCATCAGTGGACCGGGTGGAGAGTCTGGAAACACCATATATTTT	CAISGPGGESGNTIYF
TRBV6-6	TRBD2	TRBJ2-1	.	TGTGCCAGCACCGTTACGATGCGGGGGGGCGACAATGAGCAGTTCTTC	CASTVTMRGGDNEQFF
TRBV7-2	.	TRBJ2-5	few	TGTGCCAGCAGCTTAGAGGCTAGCCGGGGGACCCAGTACTTC	CASSLEASRGTQYF
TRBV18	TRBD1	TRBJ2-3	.	TGTGCCAGCTCACCCTGGGACAGGAGCACAGATACGCAGTATTTT	CASSPWDRSTDTQYF
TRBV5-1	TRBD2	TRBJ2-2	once	TGCGCCAGCAGCCGGGACTCACAGACCGGGGGGACCGGGGAGCTGTTTTTT	CASSRDSQTGGTGELFF
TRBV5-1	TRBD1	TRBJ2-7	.	TGCGCCAGCAGCTCGCACCAACCGGGGATATTGGGACAGACCCCCTACGAGCAGTACTTC	CASSSHQPGILGQTPYEQYF
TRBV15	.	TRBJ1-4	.	TGTGCCACCAGCCAAAGACAGTTCAATATTGAAAAACTGTTTTTT	CATSQRQFNIEKLFF
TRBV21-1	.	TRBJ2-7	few	TGTGCCAGCGTACCTCGGACACTAAGCTCCTACGAGCAGTACTTC	CASVPRTLSSYEQYF
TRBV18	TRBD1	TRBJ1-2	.	TGTGCCAGCTCCGACGGACAGGGGCAGGGCTACACCTTC	CASSDGQGQGYTF
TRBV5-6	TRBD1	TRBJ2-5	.	TGTGCCAGCACCTCGCGAGCCGGGACAGCCAACTTC	CASTSRAGTANF
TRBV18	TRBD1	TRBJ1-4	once	TGTGCCAGCTCACCAGGGACAGGGGGTGAAAAACTGTTTTTT	CASSPGTGGEKLFF
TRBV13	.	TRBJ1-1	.	TGTGCCAGCAGCTTAGGCTCGGGAGCAGGCTCTGAAGCTTTCTTT	CASSLGSGAGSEAFF
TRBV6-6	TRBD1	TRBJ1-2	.	TGTGCCAGCAGTTACCTAGGGGGCAGGGGCTATGGCTACACCTTC	CASSYLGGRGYGYTF
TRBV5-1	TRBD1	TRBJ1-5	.	TGCGCCAGCAGCTTGGGGATCGGGGGACAGCCTAATCAGCCCCAGCATTTT	CASSLGIGGQPNQPQHF
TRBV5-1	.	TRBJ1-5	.	TGCGCCAGCAGCTTGGGTTCAGGGTTACAGCCCCAGCATTTT	CASSLGSGLQPQHF
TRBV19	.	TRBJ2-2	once	TGTGCCAGTAGTAATCTCCAGCGAGGGACCGGGGAGCTGTTTTTT	CASSNLQRGTGELFF
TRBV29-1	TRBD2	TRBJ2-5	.	TGCAGCGTACAGGAGGTCGGACTAGCGTTGTACCAAGAGACCCAGTACTTC	CSVQEVGLALYQETQYF
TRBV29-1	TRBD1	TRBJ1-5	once	TGCAGCGCCGTTGGGACAGATAGCAATCAGCCCCAGCATTTT	CSAVGTDSNQPQHF
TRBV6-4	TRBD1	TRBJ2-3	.	TGTGCCAGCAGCGTGGACAGGGCAGATACGCAGTATTTT	CASSVDRADTQYF
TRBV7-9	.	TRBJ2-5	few	TGTGCCAGCAGCCGTTCCACCGGGTCTACTACCGCCCAAGAGACCCAGTACTTC	CASSRSTGSTTAQETQYF
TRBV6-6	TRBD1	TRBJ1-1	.	TGTGCCAGCAGTTACCTGACAGGGGGACGTACTGAAGCTTTCTTT	CASSYLTGGRTEAFF
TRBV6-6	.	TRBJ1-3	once	TGTGCCAGCAGTTACTCTCAGGGGACTGGAAACACCATATATTTT	CASSYSQGTGNTIYF
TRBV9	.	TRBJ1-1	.	TGTGCCAGCAGCGTGACGGGGGCTGAAGCTTTCTTT	CASSVTGAEAFF
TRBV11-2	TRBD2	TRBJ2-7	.	TGTGCCAGCAGCTTAGAAGGACTAGCTTTTATCTACGAGCAGTACTTC	CASSLEGLAFIYEQYF
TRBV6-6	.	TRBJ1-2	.	TGTGCCAGCAGTTACGAAGGGGGTCATGGCTACACCTTC	CASSYEGGHGYTF
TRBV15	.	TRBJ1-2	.	TGTGCCACCAGCATCCAGACACTAGGGCAGAACTATGGCTACACCTTC	CATSIQTLGQNYGYTF
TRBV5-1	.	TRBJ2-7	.	TGCGCCAGCAGGCGAACGACTGGTAGCTACGAGCAGTACTTC	CASRRTTGSYEQYF
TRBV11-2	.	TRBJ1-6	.	TGTGCCAGCAGCTTAGAGATGGGAGGGGATAATTCACCCCTCCACTTT	CASSLEMGGDNSPLHF
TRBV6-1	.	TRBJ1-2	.	TGTGCCAGCAGTGAACCCTGGACACGGCCAGACGCGCGGGGCTACACCTTC	CASSEPWTRPDARGYTF
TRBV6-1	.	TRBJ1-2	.	TGTGCCAGCAGTGAAATGGCAGCTAACTATGGCTACACCTTC	CASSEMAANYGYTF
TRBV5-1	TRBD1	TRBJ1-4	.	TGCGCCAGCAGCGCCACCGGGACAGGGGCTGAAAAACTGTTTTTT	CASSATGTGAEKLFF
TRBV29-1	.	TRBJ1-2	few	TGCAGCGGCAATTCGGGAAATGGCTACACCTTC	CSGNSGNGYTF
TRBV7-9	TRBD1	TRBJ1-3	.	TGTGCCAGCAGCCATACAGGGGGCGATGGAAACACCATATATTTT	CASSHTGGDGNTIYF
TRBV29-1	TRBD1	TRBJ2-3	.	TGCAGCGTTTCTCCGACAGGGGGTAGCACAGATACGCAGTATTTT	CSVSPTGGSTDTQYF
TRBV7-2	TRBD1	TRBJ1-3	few	TGTGCCAGCAGCTTAGAAGGACAGGGGGCTGGAAACACCATATATTTT	CASSLEGQGAGNTIYF
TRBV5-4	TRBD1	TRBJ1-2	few	TGTGCCAGCAGCTTGGACTGGACAGGGGGCGGCTATGGCTACACCTTC	CASSLDWTGGGYGYTF
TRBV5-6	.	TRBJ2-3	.	TGTGCCAGCAGCTCCCGCGGGACTCGGGGAACTAGCACAGATACGCAGTATTTT	CASSSRGTRGTSTDTQYF
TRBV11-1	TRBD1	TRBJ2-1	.	TGTGCCAGCAGCGTTAGGACAGGGGGCAATGAGCAGTTCTTC	CASSVRTGGNEQFF
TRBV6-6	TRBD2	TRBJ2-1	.	TGTGCCAGCAGTTACGTTAGCGGGGCCTACAATGAGCAGTTCTTC	CASSYVSGAYNEQFF
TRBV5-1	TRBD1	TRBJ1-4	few	TGCGCCAGCAGCTTGGGGGACAGTGCAACTAATGAAAAACTGTTTTTT	CASSLGDSATNEKLFF
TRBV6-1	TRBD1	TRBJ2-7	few	TGTGCCAGCAGTGAAGGGACAGGGGGCGCCGAAAACGAGCAGTACTTC	CASSEGTGGAENEQYF
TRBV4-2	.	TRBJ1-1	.	TGTGCCAGCAGCCAAGAGGGCCATATGAACACTGAAGCTTTCTTT	CASSQEGHMNTEAFF
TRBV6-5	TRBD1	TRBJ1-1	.	TGTGCCAGCAGTTTACAGGGGGCGGGGAACACTGAAGCTTTCTTT	CASSLQGAGNTEAFF
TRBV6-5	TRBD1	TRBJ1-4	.	TGTGCCAGCAGCTCCGGGACAGGCGGAGAAAAACTGTTTTTT	CASSSGTGGEKLFF
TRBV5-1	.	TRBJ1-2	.	TGCGCCAGCAGCTACCTGACAGGAAACTATGGCTACACCTTC	CASSYLTGNYGYTF
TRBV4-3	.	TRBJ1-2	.	TGCGCCAGCAGCCAAGATCGGACAGCCCGGGGCTATGGCTACACCTTC	CASSQDRTARGYGYTF
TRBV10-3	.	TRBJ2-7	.	TGTGCCATCAGTGAGAGCGACCTGCCGGGCGAGCAGTACTTC	CAISESDLPGEQYF
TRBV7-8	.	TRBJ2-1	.	TGTGCCAGCAGCTTAGCGCAAGCGGTATACAATGAGCAGTTCTTC	CASSLAQAVYNEQFF
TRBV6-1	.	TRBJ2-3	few	TGTGCCAGCACTCCTTTACGGGTGGCAGATACGCAGTATTTT	CASTPLRVADTQYF
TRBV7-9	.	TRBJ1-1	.	TGTGCCAGCAGCTTATCAGGGCCAGGGGAAGCTTTCTTT	CASSLSGPGEAFF
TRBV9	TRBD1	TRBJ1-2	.	TGTGCCAGCAGCGTAGAGGGGGCCTATGGCTACACCTTC	CASSVEGAYGYTF
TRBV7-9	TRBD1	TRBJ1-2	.	TGTGCCAGCAGCTTAACCCTGGACAGGGGGAACTATGGCTACACCTTC	CASSLTLDRGNYGYTF
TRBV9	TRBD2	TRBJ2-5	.	TGTGCCAGCAGCGTAGGAAGTGGGAACGCAGCGGGGGGGCCGGGAGAGACCCAGTACTTC	CASSVGSGNAAGGPGETQYF
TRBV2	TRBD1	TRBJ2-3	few	TGTGCCAGCAGTCCGGGACAGCAAGATACGCAGTATTTT	CASSPGQQDTQYF